This T cell receptor beta chain was profiled in a study of identical twins. Study results and limitations: Clonotypes of the beta chain that were abundant in cord blood carried fewer insertions (memory repertoires showed none). Excess twin sharing in beta out-of-frame sequences was weaker.

The authors used template switching to add a universal primer site and gave cDNA unique molecular identifiers. Using its own MiXCR run on the 5' RACE reads, TCRdb lists one record per CDR3 protein. The sample comprises just under 650,000 distinct CDR3 sequences, around 7.4% of which are singletons, and 1.6% rests with the top ten. The CDR3 has 12 amino acids. The germline gives CDR1 SGHRS, CDR2 YFSETQ. J lost 6 bases, V lost 2 bases, and 2 bases had no gene match. Remarks on this clonotype: Its cognate antigen is unknown.

The same data also contributed to another study, on yellow fever vaccine responses in identical twins.

Sequenced: PBMCs. The receptor was derived from a woman aged 18 to 35 in good health. The gene calls are TRBV5-1 and TRBJ2-7; 7 positions match TRBD2. CDR3 DNA: TGCGCCAGCAGCTTCGGGGGGTTCGAGCAGTACTTC. Its translation is CASSFGGFEQYF.